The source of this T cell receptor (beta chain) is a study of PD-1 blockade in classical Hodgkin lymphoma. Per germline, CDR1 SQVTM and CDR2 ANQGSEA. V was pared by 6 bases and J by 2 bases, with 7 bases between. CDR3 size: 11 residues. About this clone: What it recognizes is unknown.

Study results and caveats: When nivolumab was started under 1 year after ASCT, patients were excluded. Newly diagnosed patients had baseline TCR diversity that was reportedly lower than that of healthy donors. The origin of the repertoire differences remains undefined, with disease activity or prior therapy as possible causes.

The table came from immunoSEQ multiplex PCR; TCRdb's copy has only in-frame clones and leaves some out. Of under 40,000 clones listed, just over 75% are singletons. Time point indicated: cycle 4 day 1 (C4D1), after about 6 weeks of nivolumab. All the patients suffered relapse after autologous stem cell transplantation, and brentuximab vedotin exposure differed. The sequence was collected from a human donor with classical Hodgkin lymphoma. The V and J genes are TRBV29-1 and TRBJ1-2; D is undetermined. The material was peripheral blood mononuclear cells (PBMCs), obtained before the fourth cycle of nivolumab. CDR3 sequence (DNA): TGCAGCGTGGACGGAAACTATGGCTACACCTTC. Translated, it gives CSVDGNYGYTF. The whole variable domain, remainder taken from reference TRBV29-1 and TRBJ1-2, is SAVISQKPSRDICQRGTSLTIQCQVDSQVTMMFWYRQQPGQSLTLIATANQGSEATYESGFVIDKFPISRPNLTFSTLTVSNMSPEDSSIYLCSVDGNYGYTFGSGTRLTVV.